Below, 14 T cell receptor beta chains from the same sample are listed, as sequenced in a study of Graves' ophthalmopathy and Graves' hyperthyroidism. Amplification of TCR beta CDR3 regions used RNA transcripts. Second-round multiplex PCR came after a first-round RT-PCR that employed HTBI primers. TCRdb independently ran MiXCR on the multiplex PCR reads; one entry per CDR3 protein. Of more than 550,000 distinct CDR3 sequences in the sample, about two fifths are singletons; the top ten hold around 3%. The sample consisted of peripheral blood. Receptor source: an adult man with Graves' ophthalmopathy.

This clonotype was detected many times. The V call is TRBV7-2, the J call TRBJ2-5; TRBD2 is a possible D gene (5 bases). Germline CDR1 is SGHTA and CDR2 is FQGNSA. The V end was cut by 1 base, the J end by 2 bases, with 14 bases between. The CDR3 loop spans 16 amino acids. The CDR3 nucleotides read TGTGCCAGCAGCTTAGAAAGCGGCAGGCCTCAAGAGACCCAGTACTTC. It codes for CASSLESGRPQETQYF.

This chain joins TRBV11-1 and TRBJ1-1; the D is unclear. The germline gives CDR1 SGHAT, CDR2 FQDESV (reference sequence). The CDR3 is 13 residues long. The V end was cut by 6 bases, the J end by 3 bases, with 11 bases between. CDR3 loop: CASSSHGDTEAFF. Written as DNA, the CDR3 is TGTGCCAGCAGTTCCCACGGGGACACTGAAGCTTTCTTT.

This chain joins TRBV25-1 and TRBJ1-6, with no clear D. V lost 2 bases to trimming and J lost 15 bases, with 14 bases between them. This CDR3 is built from 13 residues. Germline CDR1 and CDR2: MGHDK and SYGVNS. The CDR3 sequence is CASSEQRESLLHF. DNA for the CDR3: TGTGCCAGCAGTGAACAGCGGGAGTCCCTCCTCCACTTT.

This clonotype was picked up many times. The CDR3 is CASSSFDRDQPQHF. The CDR3 bases are TGCGCCAGCAGCAGTTTCGACCGGGATCAGCCCCAGCATTTT. V usage is TRBV4-1 and J usage is TRBJ1-5; no clear D. Trimming pared 5 bases from V and 5 bases from J, leaving 13 bases between. The CDR3 totals 14 residues. Germline assignment: CDR1 MGHRA and CDR2 YSYEKL.

This clonotype was seen a few times. The J gene is TRBJ1-3, the V gene TRBV28, with 8 bases that match TRBD1. This CDR3 spans 16 amino acids. V gave up 4 bases and J gave up 4 bases; unmatched junction bases: 9. Germline V gene sequence: CDR1 MDHEN, CDR2 SYDVKM. Written as DNA, the CDR3 is TGTGCCAGCAGTTGGGGACGGACAGGGATCGGAAACACCATATATTTT. This gives the protein CASSWGRTGIGNTIYF.

This clonotype came up many times. This chain uses TRBV19 with TRBJ1-1, with a possible D match to TRBD1 (5 bases). Germline V gene data show CDR1 as LNHDA and CDR2 as SQIVND (reference sequence). V was cut by 7 bases and J by 1 base, with 7 bases left in between. The CDR3 extends over 12 amino acids. This chain's CDR3 is CASKGQNTEAFF. CDR3 bases: TGTGCCAGTAAGGGGCAGAACACTGAAGCTTTCTTT.

This clonotype was counted at least ten times. The V call is TRBV7-6, the J call TRBJ2-7, with D perhaps being TRBD1 or TRBD2 (5 bases each). This CDR3 is 15 amino acids long. Germline V lookup: CDR1 SGHVS, CDR2 FNYEAQ. Trimming pared 5 bases from V and 3 bases from J, leaving 17 bases between. The CDR3 protein is CASSPRDVDGYEQYF. The DNA for the CDR3 is TGTGCCAGCAGCCCGAGGGACGTAGATGGCTACGAGCAGTACTTC.

In the case of this clonotype: Given a much more abundant clone one base away, this may be a read error. The chain has TRBV7-2 and TRBJ2-5; a weak D match, TRBD1 (6 bases). The germline V gene encodes CDR1 SGHTA and CDR2 FQGNSA. This CDR3 has 15 residues. V lost 5 bases, J lost 4 bases, and 17 bases lay in between. The CDR3 bases are TGTGCCAGCAGCGGATACAGGGATGTCGGAGAGACCCAGTACTTC. Protein: CASSGYRDVGETQYF.

On this clonotype: A junction boundary mismatches the germline segment, possibly from a read error. The V and J genes are TRBV19 and TRBJ1-5; D is undetermined. The germline V gene encodes CDR1 LNHDA and CDR2 SQIVND (reference sequence). This CDR3 comprises 14 residues. The CDR3 sequence: CAGSASNSNQPQHF. The CDR3 DNA reads as TGTGCCGGTAGTGCCAGCAATAGCAATCAGCCCCAGCATTTT.

This clonotype was counted many times. This sequence joins TRBV14 and TRBJ1-2; TRBD1 is a possible D gene (5 bases). Looked up from germline, CDR1 is SGHDN and CDR2 is FVKESK. Between the trimmed V and J ends, which lost 1 base and 1 base, there was a span of 10 bases. The CDR3 totals 15 residues. This chain's CDR3 is CASSQAGRVNYGYTF. The CDR3 bases are TGTGCCAGCAGCCAAGCGGGACGCGTTAACTATGGCTACACCTTC.

This clonotype was observed many times. The genes are TRBV7-2 and TRBJ1-2, with 12 bases matching TRBD1. CDR1 and CDR2 (germline): SGHTA, FQGNSA. This CDR3 contains 16 residues. The junction had 12 bases not matched to a gene; V was cut back by 5 bases and J by 8 bases. The CDR3 DNA reads as TGTGCCAGCAGCGGCCAGAACCGGGACAGGGGGCAAGGCTACACCTTC. This translates into CASSGQNRDRGQGYTF.

This chain links TRBV10-3 with TRBJ1-1; TRBD1 matches at 8 bases. The CDR3 extends over 14 amino acids. Germline assignment: CDR1 ENHRY and CDR2 SYGVKD. V was clipped by 5 bases and J by 4 bases; unmatched bases: 6. CDR3 sequence (DNA): TGTGCCATCAGTCGCCGGGACAGGCCCACTGAAGCTTTCTTT. It encodes CAISRRDRPTEAFF.

This clonotype has a count of ten or more. J is TRBJ1-4 and V is TRBV7-9; 8 nucleotides agree with TRBD1. The length of the CDR3 is 16 residues. The V gene end was trimmed by 8 bases and the J gene end by 7 bases; junction bases not matched to a gene: 15. The V gene's germline CDR1 is SEHNR and CDR2 FQNEAQ (reference sequence). The CDR3 nucleotides are TGTGCCAGCGGGGACGGGACAGGTCCGAGGGGTGAAAAACTGTTTTTT. It is translated as CASGDGTGPRGEKLFF.

This clonotype appeared many times. The V call is TRBV10-3, the J call TRBJ1-1; D is perhaps TRBD1 (5 bases). Germline CDR1 is ENHRY and CDR2 is SYGVKD. Trimming shortened V by 6 bases and J by 1 base, and 9 bases separated the two germline ends. This CDR3 is 13 amino acids long. The CDR3 DNA follows: TGTGCCATCAGGGGAACAGGGAACACTGAAGCTTTCTTT. Protein product: CAIRGTGNTEAFF.